Listed here is a single T cell receptor beta chain. The data stem from a study of OX40 agonist ivuxolimab in advanced cancers. Repertoires were generated with immunoSEQ multiplex PCR, while TCRdb's copy carries only in-frame clones and drops some. The data contain more than 55,000 clones, nearly 90% of them singletons. Germline assignment: CDR1 MDHEN and CDR2 SYDVKM. CDR3 size: 15 residues. V shed 3 bases, J shed 4 bases, and the junction held 4 bases outside the gene matches. Sequencing used CD4+ or CD8+ T cells sorted from blood, obtained in a trial of the OX40 agonist ivuxolimab. V is TRBV28 and J is TRBJ2-5; TRBD2 agrees at 11 bases. The sequence was obtained from an adult with an advanced solid tumor such as melanoma, head and neck, liver or kidney cancer. CDR3 residues: CASSFLSGGAETQYF. For the CDR3, the DNA is TGTGCCAGCAGTTTTCTTAGCGGGGGGGCAGAGACCCAGTACTTC.